A selection of T cell receptor beta chains follows, all from one sample in a study of T-cell reconstitution after alpha-beta-depleted transplantation in children. TCRdb fed the PCR reads into MiXCR, producing one record per CDR3 protein. The data contain roughly 200,000 distinct CDR3 sequences, more than 6.5% of them singletons. The sequencing used PBMCs from the stem cell graft donor, collected from the stem cell graft. Source of these receptors: a human donor who donated a stem cell graft to a child with Wiskott-Aldrich syndrome. Each CDR3 is given with its conserved first and last residue. A D gene is named only where the DNA matches it firmly. A clone size is listed for some rows: how often the clone was seen (once, few, many), or a class if it is expanded.

DNA: TGCAGTGCTACAGGGCCGGGGGGTACAGATACGCAGTATTTT; CDR3: CSATGPGGTDTQYF; D: TRBD2; J: TRBJ2-3; V: TRBV20-1; size: many
DNA: TGTGCCAGCAGCCCACGGGGCGGGAGGGAGACCCAGTACTTC; CDR3: CASSPRGGRETQYF; D: TRBD2; J: TRBJ2-5; V: TRBV7-9; size: -
DNA: TGCAGCGCCGCGACAGGCAGGGGCACTGAAGCTTTCTTT; CDR3: CSAATGRGTEAFF; D: -; J: TRBJ1-1; V: TRBV29-1; size: many
DNA: TGTGCCAGCAGCGGCTCGACTAGTTCTAAATCCAATGAGCAGTTCTTC; CDR3: CASSGSTSSKSNEQFF; D: -; J: TRBJ2-1; V: TRBV7-9; size: few
DNA: TGTGCCAGCAGTCGAGCCGCGTATTACGAGCAGTACTTC; CDR3: CASSRAAYYEQYF; D: -; J: TRBJ2-7; V: TRBV28; size: -
DNA: TGTGCCACCAGTGATTTCCCCAGGGAAGGGGTCAATGAGCAGTTCTTC; CDR3: CATSDFPREGVNEQFF; D: -; J: TRBJ2-1; V: TRBV24-1; size: many
DNA: TGTGCCAGCAGCCCCTCGGGACTAGCTTCCTACAATGAGCAGTTCTTC; CDR3: CASSPSGLASYNEQFF; D: TRBD2; J: TRBJ2-1; V: TRBV7-6; size: many
DNA: TGTGCCAGCAGCTTAATACTAGGAAGAGGTCAGTACTTC; CDR3: CASSLILGRGQYF; D: -; J: TRBJ2-7; V: TRBV7-8; size: many
DNA: TGTGCCATCAGTGAAGGACCGAACACTGAAGCTTTCTTT; CDR3: CAISEGPNTEAFF; D: -; J: TRBJ1-1; V: TRBV10-3; size: many
DNA: TGTGCTGCGGGGGCGGGGGGCCACAATGAGCAGTTCTTC; CDR3: CAAGAGGHNEQFF; D: TRBD2; J: TRBJ2-1; V: TRBV10-3; size: many
DNA: TGTGCCAGCTCCGCTGGACAGATGAACACTGAAGCTTTCTTT; CDR3: CASSAGQMNTEAFF; D: -; J: TRBJ1-1; V: TRBV18; size: -
DNA: TGTGCCAGCAGCGCCGGGACTAGCGGGGGTTTCTTCAATGAGCAGTTCTTC; CDR3: CASSAGTSGGFFNEQFF; D: TRBD2; J: TRBJ2-1; V: TRBV9; size: -
DNA: TGCAGCGGCCTACTAGGACAAGAGACCCAGTACTTC; CDR3: CSGLLGQETQYF; D: -; J: TRBJ2-5; V: TRBV29-1; size: many
DNA: TGCAGTGCTACCCTAGCGGGAGCTAAAGAGACCCAGTACTTC; CDR3: CSATLAGAKETQYF; D: TRBD2; J: TRBJ2-5; V: TRBV20-1; size: many
DNA: TGTGCCATCAGTGTGGACCCGACGGGTCAGCCCCAGCATTTT; CDR3: CAISVDPTGQPQHF; D: -; J: TRBJ1-5; V: TRBV10-3; size: many
DNA: TGTGCCAGCAGTCCCATCGAGGGAGCCAAAAACATTCAGTACTTC; CDR3: CASSPIEGAKNIQYF; D: -; J: TRBJ2-4; V: TRBV6-2/TRBV6-3; size: many
DNA: TGTGCCAGCAGCTCCAGGGGGCCCACTGAAGCTTTCTTT; CDR3: CASSSRGPTEAFF; D: TRBD1; J: TRBJ1-1; V: TRBV7-2; size: many
DNA: TGCAGCGCCAGGGGCACTGAAGCTTTCTTT; CDR3: CSARGTEAFF; D: -; J: TRBJ1-1; V: TRBV29-1; size: many
DNA: TGTGCCAGCAGCTCCGGGACAGCTCTTTTTGGCTACACCTTC; CDR3: CASSSGTALFGYTF; D: TRBD1; J: TRBJ1-2; V: TRBV6-5; size: many
DNA: TGTGCCAGCACGCAAACGGGGGACACCTACGAGCAGTACTTC; CDR3: CASTQTGDTYEQYF; D: -; J: TRBJ2-7; V: TRBV5-5; size: few
DNA: TGTGCCAGCTCACCACCGGGGTCACTCTACGAGCAGTACTTC; CDR3: CASSPPGSLYEQYF; D: -; J: TRBJ2-7; V: TRBV18; size: few
DNA: TGCAGTGCTTACCCCCAGGGAAGGAACACCGGGGAGCTGTTTTTT; CDR3: CSAYPQGRNTGELFF; D: -; J: TRBJ2-2; V: TRBV20-1; size: many
DNA: TGCGCCAGCAGCTTGACGGGGGGGAATCCCGAGCAGTACTTC; CDR3: CASSLTGGNPEQYF; D: TRBD2; J: TRBJ2-7; V: TRBV5-1; size: -
DNA: TGTGCCAGCACTATTGGCCCCTCTAGCGGGAGGGCCGATGAGCAGTTCTTC; CDR3: CASTIGPSSGRADEQFF; D: TRBD2; J: TRBJ2-1; V: TRBV12-3/TRBV12-4; size: -
DNA: TGCAGTGCGGCGACAGCACAAGAGACCCAGTACTTC; CDR3: CSAATAQETQYF; D: -; J: TRBJ2-5; V: TRBV20-1; size: -
DNA: TGCGCCAGCAGCGACGTCGAGGACGGGGAGCTGTTTTTT; CDR3: CASSDVEDGELFF; D: -; J: TRBJ2-2; V: TRBV5-1; size: many
DNA: TGCAGTGCTAGACCTGCGAGCGGGGGGGCCTGGGGCACAGATACGCAGTATTTT; CDR3: CSARPASGGAWGTDTQYF; D: TRBD2; J: TRBJ2-3; V: TRBV20-1; size: many
DNA: TGTGCCAGCAGTTTAGGGAATTCTAACTATGGCTACACCTTC; CDR3: CASSLGNSNYGYTF; D: -; J: TRBJ1-2; V: TRBV12-3/TRBV12-4; size: many
DNA: TGCGCCAGCAGCTTGGTCGGATATGAGCAGTTCTTC; CDR3: CASSLVGYEQFF; D: -; J: TRBJ2-1; V: TRBV5-1; size: many
DNA: TGCAGCGGGGTCACAGATACGCAGTATTTT; CDR3: CSGVTDTQYF; D: -; J: TRBJ2-3; V: TRBV29-1; size: many
DNA: TGTGCCACGCAGGTGGGGAGGGCACTCTACAATGAGCAGTTCTTC; CDR3: CATQVGRALYNEQFF; D: TRBD2; J: TRBJ2-1; V: TRBV15; size: many
DNA: TGCGCCAGCAGCCAAGATCGACCAGGTGAAGAGGAAAAACTGTTTTTT; CDR3: CASSQDRPGEEEKLFF; D: -; J: TRBJ1-4; V: TRBV4-1; size: many
DNA: TGTGCCAGCAGCTACAACGTAAACCTCTATGGCTACACCTTC; CDR3: CASSYNVNLYGYTF; D: -; J: TRBJ1-2; V: TRBV6-2/TRBV6-3; size: many
DNA: TGTGCCAGCAGTGTTAACCAGAACACTGAAGCTTTCTTT; CDR3: CASSVNQNTEAFF; D: -; J: TRBJ1-1; V: TRBV2; size: -
DNA: TGTGCCAGCAGCGCCAGATTGCAAGAGACCCAGTACTTC; CDR3: CASSARLQETQYF; D: -; J: TRBJ2-5; V: TRBV5-5; size: many
DNA: TGCGCCAGCAGCTTGTGGGGGAATGAGCAGTTCTTC; CDR3: CASSLWGNEQFF; D: -; J: TRBJ2-1; V: TRBV5-1; size: many
DNA: TGTGCCATCGAGGGAGGGGGTAATGAGCAGTTCTTC; CDR3: CAIEGGGNEQFF; D: -; J: TRBJ2-1; V: TRBV10-3; size: many
DNA: TGTGCCACCAGTGATTCGGGGATGGGGGGCTACGAGCAGTACTTC; CDR3: CATSDSGMGGYEQYF; D: -; J: TRBJ2-7; V: TRBV24-1; size: many